A single sample gave rise to the 27 T cell receptor beta chains below, sequenced in a study of early stage breast cancer tumors. Here immunoSEQ multiplex PCR was the method, and the copy in TCRdb shows in-frame clones only, minus some. The sample contains a few thousand clones, 65% to 80% of which appear only once. Sequences were obtained from breast tumor tissue. The receptors shown here come from a person in their 40s with breast cancer.

The CDR3 DNA reads as TGTGCCAGTAGTAAAGGGACTGGGAAGGCTACCCACACTGAAGCTTTCTTT. Translating it yields CASSKGTGKATHTEAFF. The rearrangement uses TRBV19 and TRBJ1-1; a weak D match, TRBD1 (5 bases). Germline-derived CDR1 and CDR2 are LNHDA and SQIVND (reference sequence). The CDR3 is made up of 17 amino acids. Trimming shortened V by 4 bases and J by 3 bases, and 21 bases separated the two germline ends.

The V call is TRBV13, the J call TRBJ2-5; D not certain. Trimming removed 6 bases at V and 5 bases at J, with 16 bases between. This CDR3 is 14 amino acids long. Germline V gives CDR1 PRHDT, CDR2 FYEKMQ (reference sequence). The DNA of the CDR3 is TGTGCCAGCAGTCCTGAAGACAACCGGGAGACCCAGTACTTC. Encoded protein: CASSPEDNRETQYF.

The chain couples TRBV6-5 to TRBJ2-3; unclear D gene. Trimming took 6 bases from V and 2 from J, leaving 9 bases between them. Germline V lookup: CDR1 MNHEY, CDR2 SVGAGI. The CDR3 contains 13 residues. CDR3 loop: CASSRVHTDTQYF. The CDR3 region has the DNA TGTGCCAGCAGCAGAGTACACACAGATACGCAGTATTTT.

The chain links TRBV28 to TRBJ2-7, with 9 bases identical to TRBD1. Unmatched junction bases numbered 18, after V lost 9 bases and J lost 3 bases. Germline lookup yields CDR1 MDHEN and CDR2 SYDVKM. CDR3 length equals 17 residues. CDR3 loop: CASTPTGGKSYYYEQYF. The CDR3 region has the DNA TGTGCCAGTACCCCCACAGGGGGCAAATCGTACTACTACGAGCAGTACTTC.

The genes are TRBV30 and TRBJ1-1; no clear D. The CDR3 has 13 residues. The V gene lost 2 bases and the J gene lost 1 base, with 8 bases spanning the gap. The germline V gene encodes CDR1 GTSNPN and CDR2 SVGIG (reference sequence). CDR3 region: CAWSRTENTEAFF. CDR3 nucleotide sequence: TGTGCCTGGAGTCGCACAGAGAACACTGAAGCTTTCTTT. Together with reference TRBV30 and TRBJ1-1, the CDR3 gives the full variable domain: SQTIHQWPATLVQPVGSPLSLECTVEGTSNPNLYWYRQAAGRGLQLLFYSVGIGQISSEVPQNLSASRPQDRQFILSSKKLLLSDSGFYLCAWSRTENTEAFFGQGTRLTVV.

The V call is TRBV6-5, the J call TRBJ1-2; D remains unclear. V was shortened by 7 bases and J by 1 base, with 7 bases between the two germline ends. From germline, CDR1 is MNHEY and CDR2 SVGAGI. CDR3 length: 12 residues. CDR3 loop: CASKGDNYGYTF. DNA for the CDR3: TGTGCCAGCAAGGGTGATAACTATGGCTACACCTTC.

The chain links TRBV5-5 to TRBJ2-5; D is unresolved. Trimming took off 2 bases at V and 5 bases at J, with 16 bases between the two ends. CDR1 SGHKS and CDR2 YYEKEE come from the germline V gene (reference sequence). The CDR3 extends over 15 amino acids. The CDR3 reads CASSFRYSSTETQYF. Here the CDR3 DNA reads TGTGCCAGCAGCTTTCGGTATTCGTCAACGGAGACCCAGTACTTC.

The chain combines TRBV29-1 with TRBJ1-2; 7 bases are shared with TRBD1. This CDR3 has 13 residues. The trim removed 7 bases at V and 0 bases at J, leaving 5 bases unmatched. Germline-derived CDR1 and CDR2 are SQVTM and ANQGSEA. The DNA of the CDR3 is TGCAGCGCTAGGACAGGAGCTAACTATGGCTACACCTTC. Encoded protein: CSARTGANYGYTF. Full variable domain (rest looked up from reference TRBV29-1 and TRBJ1-2): SAVISQKPSRDICQRGTSLTIQCQVDSQVTMMFWYRQQPGQSLTLIATANQGSEATYESGFVIDKFPISRPNLTFSTLTVSNMSPEDSSIYLCSARTGANYGYTFGSGTRLTVV.

This chain joins TRBV7-9 and TRBJ2-1; D gene uncertain. Germline CDR1 reads SEHNR; CDR2 reads FQNEAQ (reference sequence). V was clipped by 4 bases and J by 5 bases, with 6 bases between them. The CDR3 is 12 amino acids. The CDR3 region is CASSYGDNEQFF. The CDR3 DNA follows: TGTGCCAGCAGCTACGGCGACAATGAGCAGTTCTTC.

The chain employs TRBV28 and TRBJ2-7, with a weak D call TRBD2 (5 bases). With 6 bases removed from V and 2 bases from J, the gap between germline ends came to 14 bases. This CDR3 is 14 amino acids long. CDR1 and CDR2 from the germline V gene are MDHEN and SYDVKM. The CDR3 spells CASSQISDTYEQYF. CDR3 DNA sequence: TGTGCCAGCAGCCAGATTAGCGATACCTACGAGCAGTACTTC. Filled out from reference TRBV28 and TRBJ2-7, the complete variable domain reads DVKVTQSSRYLVKRTGEKVFLECVQDMDHENMFWYRQDPGLGLRLIYFSYDVKMKEKGDIPEGYSVSREKKERFSLILESASTNQTSMYLCASSQISDTYEQYFGPGTRLTVT.

This clone was seen a single time. CDR3 amino acids: CASSQVGGSTVNEQFF. The CDR3 DNA reads as TGCGCCAGCAGCCAAGTAGGTGGATCTACAGTCAATGAGCAGTTCTTC. This sequence joins TRBV4-1 and TRBJ2-1, with D unclear. This CDR3 is built from 16 residues. Trimming cost V 1 base and J 6 bases, with 16 bases left between them. The germline V gene has CDR1 MGHRA and CDR2 YSYEKL.

This clone was observed once. The rearrangement uses TRBV7-6 and TRBJ2-2; D is undetermined. Per the germline V gene, CDR1 is SGHVS and CDR2 is FNYEAQ. This CDR3 spans 16 amino acids. Trimming stripped 1 base from V and 3 bases from J, with 12 bases between. CDR3 coding DNA: TGTGCCAGCAGCTTAGTTAACGGGTTGGACACCGGGGAGCTGTTTTTT. Protein product: CASSLVNGLDTGELFF.

V gene TRBV5-4 combines with J gene TRBJ2-1; 8 bases line up with TRBD2. The trim removed 4 bases at V and 6 bases at J, leaving 3 bases unmatched. Germline values: CDR1 SGHNT, CDR2 YYREEE (reference sequence). The CDR3 covers 13 residues. The CDR3: CASSPAGGNEQFF. DNA of the CDR3: TGTGCCAGCAGCCCCGCGGGGGGCAATGAGCAGTTCTTC. The variable domain in full, completed from reference TRBV5-4 and TRBJ2-1, reads ETGVTQSPTHLIKTRGQQVTLRCSSQSGHNTVSWYQQALGQGPQFIFQYYREEENGRGNFPPRFSGLQFPNYSSELNVNALELDDSALYLCASSPAGGNEQFFGPGTRLTVL.

The chain carries TRBV11-3 and TRBJ2-2; 10 bases are a match to TRBD1. V shed 3 bases and J 3 bases; nucleotides not matched to a gene: 4. The germline CDR1 and CDR2 sequences are SGHNT and YENEEA. The CDR3 totals 16 residues. CDR3 sequence: CASSFGTGVHTGELFF. CDR3 nucleotide sequence: TGTGCCAGCAGCTTCGGGACAGGGGTTCACACCGGGGAGCTGTTTTTT.

The V gene is TRBV30, the J gene TRBJ2-7, with 9 bases aligning to TRBD2. In germline, CDR1 is GTSNPN, CDR2 SVGIG (reference sequence). The CDR3 is made up of 14 amino acids. The V and J ends lost 1 base and 2 bases, in that order; junction bases with no gene match: 3. CDR3 protein: CAWSGGTSTYEQYF. The CDR3 DNA sequence: TGTGCCTGGAGTGGGGGGACTAGCACCTACGAGCAGTACTTC.

The rearrangement uses TRBV29-1 and TRBJ2-1; 7 bases line up with TRBD2. The ends lost 7 bases at V and 6 bases at J; junction bases unmatched: 9. The germline V gene encodes CDR1 SQVTM and CDR2 ANQGSEA. The CDR3 loop spans 13 amino acids. The CDR3 DNA reads TGCAGCGCCCGCGGGGCTAGCGGCAATGAGCAGTTCTTC. Translated, it gives CSARGASGNEQFF.

The chain recombines TRBV5-4 with TRBJ2-1; no clear D. Germline V CDR1 and CDR2: SGHNT, YYREEE (reference sequence). With 4 bases removed from V and 6 bases from J, the gap between germline ends came to 11 bases. This CDR3 is built from 13 residues. The CDR3 reads CASSQMSGNEQFF. The CDR3 coding sequence is TGTGCCAGCAGCCAAATGAGTGGCAATGAGCAGTTCTTC.

This clone qualifies as large. The chain carries TRBV7-2 and TRBJ2-7; D is undetermined. V lost 3 bases to trimming and J lost 3 bases, with 9 bases between them. CDR1 is SGHTA, CDR2 FQGNSA, per germline. The CDR3 loop spans 13 amino acids. CDR3 sequence: CASSFQHSYEQYF. CDR3 nucleotide sequence: TGTGCCAGCAGCTTTCAACACAGCTACGAGCAGTACTTC.

The chain uses TRBV5-4 and TRBJ2-3; D is ambiguous. V gave up 2 bases and J gave up 0 bases, with 16 bases separating them. The CDR3 spans 17 residues. Germline lookup yields CDR1 SGHNT and CDR2 YYREEE (reference sequence). CDR3 amino acids: CASSLSAGRSSTDTQYF. CDR3 DNA: TGTGCCAGCAGCTTAAGCGCCGGCAGGTCAAGCACAGATACGCAGTATTTT.

This clone ranks as medium-sized. This rearrangement joins TRBV6-6 to TRBJ2-7; TRBD2 agrees at 8 bases. V lost 6 bases, J lost 3 bases, and 10 bases stayed unmatched. Germline V gives CDR1 MNHNY, CDR2 SVGAGI (reference sequence). The length of the CDR3 is 15 residues. The CDR3 bases are TGTGCCAGCAGCCGCAAAGCGGGAGTTAGCTACGAGCAGTACTTC. Translation: CASSRKAGVSYEQYF.

By frequency in the sample, this clone is large. V is TRBV7-3 and J is TRBJ2-1, with D perhaps matching TRBD2 (6 bases). Germline assignment: CDR1 SGHTA and CDR2 FQGTGA. Trimming pared 4 bases from V and 9 bases from J, leaving 7 bases between. The CDR3 is made up of 11 amino acids. CDR3 sequence (DNA): TGTGCCAGCAGCTCGGGAGTTGAGCAGTTCTTC. It encodes CASSSGVEQFF.

The rearrangement uses TRBV4-1 and TRBJ2-1; possibly TRBD1 for D (6 bases). CDR1 is MGHRA and CDR2 is YSYEKL in the germline V gene. Deletions cut 2 bases from V and 9 bases from J, with 20 bases between. The CDR3 length is 16 residues. CDR3 protein: CASSQRGAGVASEQFF. CDR3 coding DNA: TGCGCCAGCAGCCAAAGGGGAGCAGGGGTAGCGTCTGAGCAGTTCTTC.

This chain links TRBV28 with TRBJ2-2, with D uncertain. The V gene lost 8 bases and the J gene lost 7 bases, with 20 bases spanning the gap. The V gene's germline CDR1 is MDHEN and CDR2 SYDVKM. This CDR3 spans 15 amino acids. The CDR3 spells CASYPRRGSYGELFF. CDR3 DNA sequence: TGTGCCAGCTACCCTCGACGAGGTTCCTACGGGGAGCTGTTTTTT. Full variable domain (missing parts from reference TRBV28 and TRBJ2-2): DVKVTQSSRYLVKRTGEKVFLECVQDMDHENMFWYRQDPGLGLRLIYFSYDVKMKEKGDIPEGYSVSREKKERFSLILESASTNQTSMYLCASYPRRGSYGELFFGEGSRLTVL.

This clone was counted only a few times. J is TRBJ2-3 and V is TRBV15; D ambiguous. The germline CDR1 and CDR2 sequences are LNHNV and YYDKDF (reference sequence). This CDR3 has 15 residues. Trimming left V 0 bases short and J 4 bases short, with 11 bases between. The CDR3, as DNA: TGTGCCACCAGCAGAGAGGGCCCTACCGCAGATACGCAGTATTTT. It translates to CATSREGPTADTQYF. Drawing the rest from reference TRBV15 and TRBJ2-3, the complete variable domain is DAMVIQNPRYQVTQFGKPVTLSCSQTLNHNVMYWYQQKSSQAPKLLFHYYDKDFNNEADTPDNFQSRRPNTSFCFLDIRSPGLGDTAMYLCATSREGPTADTQYFGPGTRLTVL.

The chain uses TRBV30 and TRBJ2-5; perhaps TRBD1 as D (5 bases). V was shortened by 1 base and J by 8 bases, with 11 bases between the two germline ends. The CDR3 spans 12 residues. Germline CDR1 and CDR2: GTSNPN and SVGIG (reference sequence). Written as DNA, the CDR3 is TGTGCCTGGAGTGAAAGGGGAATCACCCAGTACTTC. Amino acid sequence: CAWSERGITQYF. The full variable domain, in which reference TRBV30 and TRBJ2-5 provide the parts outside the CDR3, is SQTIHQWPATLVQPVGSPLSLECTVEGTSNPNLYWYRQAAGRGLQLLFYSVGIGQISSEVPQNLSASRPQDRQFILSSKKLLLSDSGFYLCAWSERGITQYFGPGTRLLVL.

This clone occurred a few times. The chain carries TRBV27 and TRBJ2-5, with D possibly TRBD1 on 5 matching bases. Germline assignment: CDR1 MNHEY and CDR2 SMNVEV (reference sequence). Trimming removed 5 bases from V and 5 bases from J, with 12 bases in between. This CDR3 is 13 amino acids long. CDR3 amino acids: CASSPRKGETQYF. In nucleotides, the CDR3 is TGTGCCAGCAGTCCCCGTAAGGGGGAGACCCAGTACTTC.

This clone was counted between two and nine times. This chain uses TRBV6-5 with TRBJ2-1; the match to TRBD2 covers 13 bases. The CDR3 has 15 residues. Looked up from germline, CDR1 is MNHEY and CDR2 is SVGAGI. V shed 6 bases, J shed 7 bases, and the junction held 6 bases outside the gene matches. The chain's CDR3 is CASSPGLAGVNEQFF. CDR3 DNA: TGTGCCAGCAGCCCCGGACTAGCGGGAGTAAATGAGCAGTTCTTC.